This TCR beta chain was recorded in a study of blood T cell repertoires in COVID-19. Study-wide context: Nucleic acid was either cDNA or gDNA, and it came from T cells, B-cell-depleted T cells, or PBMCs.

As processed by the authors: Reference gene primers were amplified, and this amplification served to estimate nucleated cell counts. The method was immunoSEQ multiplex PCR; TCRdb's version includes in-frame clones alone and lacks a portion of them. Clonal size and the V and J genes are those of that table, whereas D and trimming came from the DNA. The repertoire consists of about 220,000 clones, with around 75% occurring once and the leading ten covering approximately 5%. A word on this clone: A read error may be the cause here, since a much bigger clone is one base away.

The length of the CDR3 is 13 residues. V was clipped by 4 bases and J by 3 bases, with 8 bases between them. Germline CDR1 SGHNT, CDR2 YYREEE (reference sequence). The sequenced sample consisted of peripheral blood. This clonotype originated in a human donor in a cohort sampled during active COVID-19. This chain links TRBV5-4 with TRBJ2-1, with a weak D call TRBD2 (5 bases). In DNA, the CDR3 is TGTGCCAGCAGCCCCCGGGACTACAATGAGCAGTTCTTC. This codes for CASSPRDYNEQFF.